The clone carrying this TCR beta chain was recorded only once. This specimen belongs to a study of blood T cell repertoires in COVID-19. Overall study context: From the United States, Italy and Spain came samples of acute and convalescent COVID-19. T cells, B-cell-depleted T cells, or PBMCs provided the cDNA or gDNA that served as material.

Source study methods: Quantification of nucleated cells was approximated via reference gene primer amplification. Clones were read by immunoSEQ multiplex PCR, and TCRdb kept only the in-frame ones, dropping some. The V and J calls and the clone size are those of that table, but D and trimming were determined from the DNA. The table records around 160,000 clones, about 84% of them present only once. The CDR3 length is 14 residues. Germline CDR1 reads LGHNA; CDR2 reads YNFKEQ. V was clipped by 4 bases and J by 6 bases, with 13 bases between them. The chain couples TRBV4-2 to TRBJ2-1, with a possible D match to TRBD2 (6 bases). The source of this sequence is a man in his sixties with active or convalescent COVID-19. Material: peripheral blood. The CDR3 spells CASSPSSERNEQFF. In DNA form, the CDR3 reads TGTGCCAGCAGCCCTTCTAGCGAGCGCAATGAGCAGTTCTTC.